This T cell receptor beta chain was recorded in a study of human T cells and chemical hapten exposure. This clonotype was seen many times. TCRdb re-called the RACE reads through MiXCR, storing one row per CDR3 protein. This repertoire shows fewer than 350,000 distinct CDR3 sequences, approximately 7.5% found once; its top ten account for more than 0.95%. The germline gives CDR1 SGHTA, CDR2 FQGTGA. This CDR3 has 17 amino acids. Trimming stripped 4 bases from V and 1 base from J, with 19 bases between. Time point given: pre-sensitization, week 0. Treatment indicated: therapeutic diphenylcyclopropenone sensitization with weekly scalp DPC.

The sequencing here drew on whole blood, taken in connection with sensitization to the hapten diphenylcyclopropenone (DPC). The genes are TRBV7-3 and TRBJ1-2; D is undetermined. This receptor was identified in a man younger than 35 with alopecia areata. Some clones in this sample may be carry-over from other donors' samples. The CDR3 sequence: CASSSRQSEGFNYGYTF. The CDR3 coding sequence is TGTGCCAGCAGCTCGCGCCAGTCGGAGGGATTTAACTATGGCTACACCTTC.